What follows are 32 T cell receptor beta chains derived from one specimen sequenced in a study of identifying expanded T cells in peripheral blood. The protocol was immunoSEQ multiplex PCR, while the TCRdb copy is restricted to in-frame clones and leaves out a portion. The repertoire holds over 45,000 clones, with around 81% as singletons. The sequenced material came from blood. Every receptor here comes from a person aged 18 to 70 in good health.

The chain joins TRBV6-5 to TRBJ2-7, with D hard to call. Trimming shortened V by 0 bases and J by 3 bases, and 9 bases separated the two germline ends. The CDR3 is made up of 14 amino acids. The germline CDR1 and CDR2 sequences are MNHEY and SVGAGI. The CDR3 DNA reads TGTGCCAGCAGTTACTCCCACGGAAACTACGAGCAGTACTTC. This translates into CASSYSHGNYEQYF.

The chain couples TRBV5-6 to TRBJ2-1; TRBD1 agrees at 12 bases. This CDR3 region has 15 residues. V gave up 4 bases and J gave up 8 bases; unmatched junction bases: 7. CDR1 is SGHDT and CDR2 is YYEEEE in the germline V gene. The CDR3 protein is CASSDGTGGAYEQFF. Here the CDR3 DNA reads TGTGCCAGCAGCGATGGGACAGGGGGCGCTTATGAGCAGTTCTTC.

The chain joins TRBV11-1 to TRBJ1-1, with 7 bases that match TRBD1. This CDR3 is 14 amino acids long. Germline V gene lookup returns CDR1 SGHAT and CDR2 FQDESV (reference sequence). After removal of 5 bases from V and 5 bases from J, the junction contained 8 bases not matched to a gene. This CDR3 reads CASSVRQGKTEAFF. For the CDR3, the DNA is TGTGCCAGCAGCGTACGACAGGGAAAGACTGAAGCTTTCTTT. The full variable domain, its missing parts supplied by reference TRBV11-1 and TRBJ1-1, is EAEVAQSPRYKITEKSQAVAFWCDPISGHATLYWYRQILGQGPELLVQFQDESVVDDSQLPKDRFSAERLKGVDSTLKIQPAELGDSAMYLCASSVRQGKTEAFFGQGTRLTVV.

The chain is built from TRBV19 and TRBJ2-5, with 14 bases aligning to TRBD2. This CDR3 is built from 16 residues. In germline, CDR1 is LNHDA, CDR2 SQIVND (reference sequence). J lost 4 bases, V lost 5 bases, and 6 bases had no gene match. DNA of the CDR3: TGTGCCAGTAGTTCTTACGGGACTAGCGGGAGAGAGACCCAGTACTTC. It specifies CASSSYGTSGRETQYF.

In DNA, the CDR3 is TGCAGCGTCCTACTGAGAGACACTCCTGGCGAGCAGTACTTC. This sequence encodes CSVLLRDTPGEQYF. The V gene is TRBV29-1, the J gene TRBJ2-7; no clear D. The V and J ends lost 6 bases and 6 bases respectively, with 21 bases between them. The length of the CDR3 is 14 residues. The germline V gene encodes CDR1 SQVTM and CDR2 ANQGSEA.

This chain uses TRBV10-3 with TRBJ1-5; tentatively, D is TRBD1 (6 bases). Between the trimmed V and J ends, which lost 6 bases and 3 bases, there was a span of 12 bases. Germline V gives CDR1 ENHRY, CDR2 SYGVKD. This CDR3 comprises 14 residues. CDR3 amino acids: CAISLGGNNQPQHF. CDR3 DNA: TGTGCCATCAGCTTGGGGGGCAACAATCAGCCCCAGCATTTT.

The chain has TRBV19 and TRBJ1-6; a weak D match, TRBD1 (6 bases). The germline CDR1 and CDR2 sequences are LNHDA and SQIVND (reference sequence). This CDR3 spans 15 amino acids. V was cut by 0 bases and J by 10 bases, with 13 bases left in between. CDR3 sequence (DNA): TGTGCCAGTAGTATAGAAACAGGGAGGGCGTCACCCCTCCACTTT. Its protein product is CASSIETGRASPLHF.

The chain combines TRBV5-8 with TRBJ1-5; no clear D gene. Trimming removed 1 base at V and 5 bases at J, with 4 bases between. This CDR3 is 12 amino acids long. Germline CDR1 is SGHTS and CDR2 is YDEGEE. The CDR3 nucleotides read TGTGCCAGCAGCTTGTGGGATCAGCCCCAGCATTTT. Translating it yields CASSLWDQPQHF.

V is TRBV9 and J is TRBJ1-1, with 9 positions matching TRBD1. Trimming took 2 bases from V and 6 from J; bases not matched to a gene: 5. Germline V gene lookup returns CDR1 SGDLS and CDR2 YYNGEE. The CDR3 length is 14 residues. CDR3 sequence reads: CASSVGTGRPEAFF. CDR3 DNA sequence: TGTGCCAGCAGCGTTGGGACAGGGCGGCCTGAAGCTTTCTTT.

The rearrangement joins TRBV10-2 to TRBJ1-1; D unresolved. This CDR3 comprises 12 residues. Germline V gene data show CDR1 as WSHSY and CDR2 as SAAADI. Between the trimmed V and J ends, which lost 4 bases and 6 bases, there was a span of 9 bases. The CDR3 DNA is TGCGCCAGCAGTGCTGGGTTGTCTGAAGCTTTCTTT. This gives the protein CASSAGLSEAFF.

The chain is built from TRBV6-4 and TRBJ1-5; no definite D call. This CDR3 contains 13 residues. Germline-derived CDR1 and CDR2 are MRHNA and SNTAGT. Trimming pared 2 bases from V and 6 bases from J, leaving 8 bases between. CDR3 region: CASSDDHGQPQHF. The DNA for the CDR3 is TGTGCCAGCAGTGACGATCACGGTCAGCCCCAGCATTTT.

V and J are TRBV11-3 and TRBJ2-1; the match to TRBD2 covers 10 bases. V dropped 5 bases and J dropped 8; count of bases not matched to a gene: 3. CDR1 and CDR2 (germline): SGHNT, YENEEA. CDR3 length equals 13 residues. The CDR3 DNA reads TGTGCCAGCAGCCCTAGCGGGAGAGATGAGCAGTTCTTC. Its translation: CASSPSGRDEQFF.

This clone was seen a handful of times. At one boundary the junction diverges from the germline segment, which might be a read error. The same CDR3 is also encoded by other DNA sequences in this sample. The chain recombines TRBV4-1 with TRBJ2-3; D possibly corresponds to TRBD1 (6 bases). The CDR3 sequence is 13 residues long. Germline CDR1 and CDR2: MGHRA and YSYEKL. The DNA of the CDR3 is TGTGCCAGCAGCCAGGGGAGCACAGATACGCAGTATTTT. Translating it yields CASSQGSTDTQYF.

The DNA for the CDR3 is TGTGCCAGCTCACGACAGGCCCCGGGCGGGCAGAGCTCCTACAATGAGCAGTTCTTC. Amino acid sequence: CASSRQAPGGQSSYNEQFF. The gene calls are TRBV18 and TRBJ2-1; possibly TRBD1 for D (6 bases). The CDR3 spans 19 residues. CDR1 KGHSH and CDR2 LQKENI come from the germline V gene. V lost 4 bases and J lost 0, with 22 bases in between.

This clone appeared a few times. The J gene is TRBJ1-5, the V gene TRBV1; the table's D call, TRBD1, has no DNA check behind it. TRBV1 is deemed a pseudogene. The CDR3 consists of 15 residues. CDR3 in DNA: TGCACCAGCAGCCAATTGGACAGGGGCGATCAGCCCCAGCATTTT. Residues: CTSSQLDRGDQPQHF.

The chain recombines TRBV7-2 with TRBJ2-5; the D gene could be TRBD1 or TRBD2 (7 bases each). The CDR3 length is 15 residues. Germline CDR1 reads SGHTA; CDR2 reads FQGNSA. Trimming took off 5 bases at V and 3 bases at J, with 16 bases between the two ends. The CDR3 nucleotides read TGTGCCAGCAGCACTAGAGCGGGACAGAAAGAGACCCAGTACTTC. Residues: CASSTRAGQKETQYF.

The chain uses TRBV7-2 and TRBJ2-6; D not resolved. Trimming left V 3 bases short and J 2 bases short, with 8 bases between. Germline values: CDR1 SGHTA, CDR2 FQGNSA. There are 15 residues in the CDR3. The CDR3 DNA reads TGTGCCAGCAGCTTTCTTGCGACTGGGGCCAACGTCCTGACTTTC. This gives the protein CASSFLATGANVLTF.

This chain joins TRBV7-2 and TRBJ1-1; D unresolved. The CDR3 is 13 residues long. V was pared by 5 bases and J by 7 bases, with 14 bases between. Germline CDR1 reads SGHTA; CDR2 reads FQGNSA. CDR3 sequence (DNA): TGTGCCAGCAGCAAGGGCCGGAGCGGTGAAGCTTTCTTT. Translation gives CASSKGRSGEAFF.

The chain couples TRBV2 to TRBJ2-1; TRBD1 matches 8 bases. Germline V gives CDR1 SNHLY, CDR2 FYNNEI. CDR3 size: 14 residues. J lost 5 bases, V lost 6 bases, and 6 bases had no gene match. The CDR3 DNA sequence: TGTGCCAGCAGCCGGGACAGGACGGACAATGAGCAGTTCTTC. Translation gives CASSRDRTDNEQFF.

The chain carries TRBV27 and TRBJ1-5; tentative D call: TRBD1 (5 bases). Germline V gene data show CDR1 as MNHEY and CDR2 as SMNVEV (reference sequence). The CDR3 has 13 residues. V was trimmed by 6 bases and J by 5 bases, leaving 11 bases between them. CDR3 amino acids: CASSPDSYQPQHF. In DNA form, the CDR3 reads TGTGCCAGCAGCCCAGACAGTTATCAGCCCCAGCATTTT.

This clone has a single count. In DNA form, the CDR3 reads TGTGCCAGTAGTATGCTGACTAGCGGGCAAGAGACCCAGTACTTC. Residues: CASSMLTSGQETQYF. V is TRBV19 and J is TRBJ2-5; 10 nucleotides match TRBD2. The CDR3 sequence is 15 residues long. Trimming at V came to 3 bases and at J to 2 bases, leaving 3 bases not matched to a gene. Germline V gene data show CDR1 as LNHDA and CDR2 as SQIVND (reference sequence).

The CDR3 protein is CASSLTGEAGELFF. The CDR3 nucleotides read TGTGCCAGTAGCTTGACAGGGGAGGCCGGGGAGCTGTTTTTT. The genes are TRBV6-1 and TRBJ2-2; 8 positions match TRBD1. Trimming cost V 9 bases and J 6 bases; bases outside gene matches: 9. The CDR3 has 14 amino acids. Germline-derived CDR1 and CDR2 are MNHNS and SASEGT.

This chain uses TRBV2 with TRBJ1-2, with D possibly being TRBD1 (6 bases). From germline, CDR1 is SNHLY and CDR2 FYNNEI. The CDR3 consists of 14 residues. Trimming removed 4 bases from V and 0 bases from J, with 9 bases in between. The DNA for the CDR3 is TGTGCCAGCAGTGGACAGGTGGCTAACTATGGCTACACCTTC. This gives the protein CASSGQVANYGYTF. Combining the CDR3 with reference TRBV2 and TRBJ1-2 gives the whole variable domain EPEVTQTPSHQVTQMGQEVILRCVPISNHLYFYWYRQILGQKVEFLVSFYNNEISEKSEIFDDQFSVERPDGSNFTLKIRSTKLEDSAMYFCASSGQVANYGYTFGSGTRLTVV.

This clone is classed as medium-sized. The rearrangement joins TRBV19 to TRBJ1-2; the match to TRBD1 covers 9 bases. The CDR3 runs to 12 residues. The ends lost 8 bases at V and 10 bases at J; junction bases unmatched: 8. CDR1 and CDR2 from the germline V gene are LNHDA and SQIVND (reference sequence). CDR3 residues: CASEQGAMDYTF. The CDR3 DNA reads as TGTGCCAGTGAACAGGGGGCAATGGACTACACCTTC.

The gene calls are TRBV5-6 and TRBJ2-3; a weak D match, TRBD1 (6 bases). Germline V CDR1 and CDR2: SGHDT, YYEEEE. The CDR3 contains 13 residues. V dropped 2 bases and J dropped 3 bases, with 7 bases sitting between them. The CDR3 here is CASSLTGTDTQYF. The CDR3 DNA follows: TGTGCCAGCAGCTTAACAGGGACAGATACGCAGTATTTT.

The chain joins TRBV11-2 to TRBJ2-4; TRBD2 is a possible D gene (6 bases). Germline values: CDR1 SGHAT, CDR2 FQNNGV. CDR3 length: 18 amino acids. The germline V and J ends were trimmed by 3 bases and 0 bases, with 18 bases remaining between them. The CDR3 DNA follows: TGTGCCAGCAGCTTTCCCGGAGGAGGGACTGGAGCCAAAAACATTCAGTACTTC. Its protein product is CASSFPGGGTGAKNIQYF.

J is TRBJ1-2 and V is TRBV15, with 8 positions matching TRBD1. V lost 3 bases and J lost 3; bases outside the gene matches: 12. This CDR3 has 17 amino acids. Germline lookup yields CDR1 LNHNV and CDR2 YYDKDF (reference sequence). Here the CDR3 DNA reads TGTGCCACCAGCAGGAGGGGGGACAGGCGGTCGGACTATGGCTACACCTTC. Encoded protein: CATSRRGDRRSDYGYTF.

The CDR3 region has the DNA TGCAGCGGCGACAGGGGGCTTAATACTGAAGCTTTCTTT. Its translation is CSGDRGLNTEAFF. This chain uses TRBV29-1 with TRBJ1-1; 10 positions match TRBD1. Per germline, CDR1 SQVTM and CDR2 ANQGSEA. The CDR3 sequence is 13 residues long. The V segment lost 7 bases and the J segment 5 bases; nucleotides outside the gene matches: 7.

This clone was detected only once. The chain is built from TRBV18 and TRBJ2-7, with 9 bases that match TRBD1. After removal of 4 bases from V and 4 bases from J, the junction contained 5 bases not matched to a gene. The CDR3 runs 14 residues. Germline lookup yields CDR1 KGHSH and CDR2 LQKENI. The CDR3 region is CASSLDRGRYEQYF. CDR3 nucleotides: TGTGCCAGCTCACTGGACAGGGGAAGGTACGAGCAGTACTTC.

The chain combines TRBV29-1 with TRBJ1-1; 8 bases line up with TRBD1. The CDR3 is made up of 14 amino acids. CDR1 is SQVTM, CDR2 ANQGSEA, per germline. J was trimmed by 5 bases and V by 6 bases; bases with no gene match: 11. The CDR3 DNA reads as TGCAGCGTGGGAAACAGGGGGTTCGGAACTGAAGCTTTCTTT. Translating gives CSVGNRGFGTEAFF.

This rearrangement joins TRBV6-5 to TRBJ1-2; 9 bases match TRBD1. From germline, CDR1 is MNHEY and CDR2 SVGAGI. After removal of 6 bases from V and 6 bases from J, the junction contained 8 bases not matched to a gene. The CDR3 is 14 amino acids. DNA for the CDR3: TGTGCCAGCAGCCCCGGGACAGGGAAAAATGGCTACACCTTC. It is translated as CASSPGTGKNGYTF.

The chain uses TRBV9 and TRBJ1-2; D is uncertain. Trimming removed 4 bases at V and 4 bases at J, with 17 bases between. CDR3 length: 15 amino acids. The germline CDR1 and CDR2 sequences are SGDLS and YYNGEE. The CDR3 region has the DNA TGTGCCAGCAGCCGGCCTGGAGGGAATGTCTATGGCTACACCTTC. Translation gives CASSRPGGNVYGYTF. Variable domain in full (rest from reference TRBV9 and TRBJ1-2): DSGVTQTPKHLITATGQRVTLRCSPRSGDLSVYWYQQSLDQGLQFLIQYYNGEERAKGNILERFSAQQFPDLHSELNLSSLELGDSALYFCASSRPGGNVYGYTFGSGTRLTVV.